The clone carrying this T cell receptor beta chain was seen a handful of times. Antigen: not known. The sample comes from a study of blood T cells in healthy people across ages. Study-wide points: The recorded TCR beta diversity per million T cells decreased in a roughly linear manner with age. Naive T cell percentage showed a strong correlation with TCR beta diversity.

The CDR3 covers 14 residues. Germline CDR1 and CDR2: SGHRS and YFSETQ. Trimming pared 3 bases from V and 5 bases from J, leaving 14 bases between. Isolation per sample recovered at least 7 million PBMCs. A second PCR, run for about 7 to 11 cycles, used a sample-barcoded 5' primer plus a J-beta primer mix. Each of the cDNA molecules was tagged by a template-switch adaptor with 12 random nucleotides. Each CDR3 protein gets one entry after TCRdb re-called the 5' RACE reads with MiXCR. This sample yields 550,000 to 700,000 distinct CDR3 sequences, of which approximately 27% are seen a single time; approximately 17% belongs to the top ten.

The specimen was blood. V is TRBV5-1 and J is TRBJ1-1; tentatively, D is TRBD1 (5 bases). The origin of this receptor is a woman between 65 and 79 years old in good health. CDR3 amino acids: CASSSNLGGTEAFF. CDR3 nucleotide sequence: TGCGCCAGCAGCTCCAATCTCGGGGGGACTGAAGCTTTCTTT.